The rows below give T cell receptor beta chains drawn from one sample of a study of blood T cell repertoires in COVID-19. The repertoire was sequenced with immunoSEQ multiplex PCR; TCRdb's copy has only in-frame clones and lacks some. The sample lists roughly 260,000 clones, roughly 86% occurring once. Input material: peripheral blood. Receptors originate from a man aged 35 to 55 who had recovered from COVID-19. CDR3s include the opening cysteine and the closing phenylalanine or tryptophan. The D gene is left open where the match is weak. For some rows the clone size is stated as once, few or many, or as a class when expanded; others skip it.

D,V,J,size,CDR3,DNA
TRBD1,TRBV6-1,TRBJ2-2,.,CASSEMVTGVTGELFF,TGTGCCAGCAGTGAGATGGTAACAGGGGTGACCGGGGAGCTGTTTTTT
TRBD1,TRBV18,TRBJ2-7,.,CASSPRSGQGAYEQYF,TGTGCCAGCTCACCCCGGTCGGGACAGGGGGCGTACGAGCAGTACTTC
TRBD1,TRBV4-3,TRBJ2-7,.,CASSQSDRGTYEQYF,TGCGCCAGCAGCCAAAGTGACAGGGGGACCTACGAGCAGTACTTC
.,TRBV6-6,TRBJ2-7,.,CASSPSVQYEQYF,TGTGCCAGCAGTCCCTCAGTGCAGTACGAGCAGTACTTC
.,TRBV11-3,TRBJ2-1,.,CASSYKNQGPSSHEQFF,TGTGCCAGCAGCTACAAGAATCAGGGGCCTTCTTCTCATGAGCAGTTCTTC
TRBD2,TRBV7-6,TRBJ2-7,.,CASSNPGGDGKTYEQYF,TGTGCCAGCAGCAACCCGGGGGGGGACGGAAAAACCTACGAGCAGTACTTC
TRBD1,TRBV7-9,TRBJ2-7,.,CASSLVQGPYEQYF,TGTGCCAGCAGCTTAGTACAGGGGCCCTACGAGCAGTACTTC
TRBD2,TRBV6-2/TRBV6-3,TRBJ2-2,.,CASSYSGLTNTGELFF,TGTGCCAGCAGTTACTCGGGACTAACAAACACCGGGGAGCTGTTTTTT
TRBD2,TRBV5-1,TRBJ2-7,.,CASSLEVPGLGGQYF,TGCGCCAGCAGCTTGGAAGTCCCGGGACTAGGAGGGCAGTACTTC
TRBD2,TRBV10-2,TRBJ2-1,.,CASTPAGGPNNEQFF,TGCGCCAGCACCCCAGCGGGGGGACCGAACAATGAGCAGTTCTTC
.,TRBV27,TRBJ1-2,.,CASSLSYRVGGGYTF,TGTGCCAGCAGTTTATCGTACAGGGTCGGAGGTGGCTACACCTTC
.,TRBV19,TRBJ2-1,.,CASSITRGNNEQFF,TGTGCCAGTAGTATCACCAGGGGAAACAATGAGCAGTTCTTC
.,TRBV5-1,TRBJ2-7,.,CASSYEIASSYEQYF,TGCGCCAGCAGCTACGAAATTGCGAGCTCCTACGAGCAGTACTTC
.,TRBV5-1,TRBJ2-1,.,CASSSLGRGSSYNEQFF,TGCGCCAGCAGCTCTCTAGGACGGGGAAGCTCCTACAATGAGCAGTTCTTC
.,TRBV20-1,TRBJ2-5,.,CSARMRETQYF,TGCAGTGCTAGAATGAGGGAGACCCAGTACTTC
TRBD2,TRBV23-1,TRBJ2-7,.,CASSQSFPGTNEQYF,TGCGCCAGCAGTCAATCGTTTCCAGGGACTAACGAGCAGTACTTC
TRBD1,TRBV5-1,TRBJ2-3,once,CASWGGTGGTDTQYF,TGCGCCAGCTGGGGCGGGACAGGGGGCACAGATACGCAGTATTTT
.,TRBV2,TRBJ2-7,few,CASRYRGTYEQYF,TGTGCCAGCAGATATCGGGGGACCTACGAGCAGTACTTC